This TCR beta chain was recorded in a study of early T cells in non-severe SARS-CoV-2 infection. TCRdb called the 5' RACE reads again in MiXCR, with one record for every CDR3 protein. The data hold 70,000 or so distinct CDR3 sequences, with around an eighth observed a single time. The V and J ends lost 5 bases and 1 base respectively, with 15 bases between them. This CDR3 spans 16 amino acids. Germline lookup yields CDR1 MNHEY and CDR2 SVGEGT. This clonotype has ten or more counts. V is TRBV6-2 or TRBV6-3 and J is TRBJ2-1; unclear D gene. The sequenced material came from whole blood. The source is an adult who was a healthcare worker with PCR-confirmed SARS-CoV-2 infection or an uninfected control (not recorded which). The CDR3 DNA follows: TGTGCCAGCAGTCCTATTACCCAAATTTCCTACAATGAGCAGTTCTTC. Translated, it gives CASSPITQISYNEQFF.